This T cell receptor beta chain was sequenced for a study of blood T cell repertoires in COVID-19. Across the whole study: T cells, B-cell-depleted T cells, or PBMCs provided the cDNA or gDNA that served as material.

Under the authors' procedure: Scientists estimated how many nucleated cells there were by amplifying reference gene primers. This table comes from immunoSEQ multiplex PCR, and its TCRdb copy is limited to in-frame clones, with some not included. Clone size and the V and J calls come from that table; the DNA yielded D and trimming. The top ten hold roughly 1.9% of the sample, which has some 250,000 clones, about four fifths seen once. Germline CDR1 reads SGHVS; CDR2 reads FNYEAQ. The CDR3 has 13 residues. Trimming at V came to 4 bases and at J to 6 bases, leaving 6 bases not matched to a gene. The chain carries TRBV7-6 and TRBJ2-7, with 7 bases lining up with TRBD1. The receptor comes from a man aged 30 to 45 who had recovered from COVID-19. Specimen: peripheral blood. DNA of the CDR3: TGTGCCAGCAGCTCGCGACAGGGAAGCGAGCAGTACTTC. Protein product: CASSSRQGSEQYF.